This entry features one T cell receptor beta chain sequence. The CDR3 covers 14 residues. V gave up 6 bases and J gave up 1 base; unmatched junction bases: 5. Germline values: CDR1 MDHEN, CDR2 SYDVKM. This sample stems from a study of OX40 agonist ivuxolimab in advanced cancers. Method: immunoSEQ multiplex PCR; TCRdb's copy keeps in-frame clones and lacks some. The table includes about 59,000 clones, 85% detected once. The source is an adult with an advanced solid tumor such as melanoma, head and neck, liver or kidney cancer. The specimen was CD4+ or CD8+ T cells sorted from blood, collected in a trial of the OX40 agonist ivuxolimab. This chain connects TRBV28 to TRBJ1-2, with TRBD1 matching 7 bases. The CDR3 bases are TGTGCCAGCAGCGCCGGGACAGTTAACTATGGCTACACCTTC. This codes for CASSAGTVNYGYTF.